Presented here are 10 T cell receptor beta chains from one specimen sequenced in a study of cytomegalovirus exposure and HLA in healthy donors. 13 Jbeta primers and 60 Vbeta primers were used for the PCR. Sequencing was performed with immunoSEQ multiplex PCR; in TCRdb, only in-frame clones are kept and a portion is missing. The table shows approximately 180,000 clones, with around 80% occurring only once. Sequencing was done on a sample of PBMCs. The receptors originated from a woman between 18 and 29 years old in good health and CMV-seronegative.

In the case of this clone: The junction and the germline gene differ at one end; a read error may be behind it. The V gene is TRBV5-4, the J gene TRBJ1-4, with 9 bases aligning to TRBD1. CDR1 and CDR2 from the germline V gene are SGHNT and YYREEE (reference sequence). The CDR3 extends over 16 amino acids. The CDR3 sequence is CASSLAGQGINEKLFF. The CDR3 coding sequence is TGTGCCAGCAGCTTGGCCGGACAGGGGATTAATGAAAAACTATTTTTT.

The V gene is TRBV6-1, the J gene TRBJ2-7, with 8 bases fitting TRBD1. There are 14 residues in the CDR3. The V gene's germline CDR1 is MNHNS and CDR2 SASEGT. This chain's CDR3 is CASSFGRGRYEQHV. For the CDR3, the DNA is TGTGCCAGCAGCTTCGGCAGGGGGCGCTACGAGCAGCACGTC.

The genes are TRBV11-3 and TRBJ2-4; perhaps TRBD2 as D (5 bases). This CDR3 region has 16 residues. Germline CDR1 SGHNT, CDR2 YENEEA. V was trimmed by 5 bases and J by 0 bases, leaving 14 bases between them. The CDR3 bases are TGTGCCAGCAGCCCGAGGGTTATAGAAGCCAAAAACATTCAGTACTTC. This translates into CASSPRVIEAKNIQYF. Using reference TRBV11-3 and TRBJ2-4 for the parts outside the CDR3, the full variable domain is EAGVVQSPRYKIIEKKQPVAFWCNPISGHNTLYWYLQNLGQGPELLIRYENEEAVDDSQLPKDRFSAERLKGVDSTLKIQPAELGDSAVYLCASSPRVIEAKNIQYFGAGTRLSVL.

V and J are TRBV4-3 and TRBJ2-2, with 8 bases lining up with TRBD2. Per the germline V gene, CDR1 is LGHNA and CDR2 is YSLEER. This CDR3 has 21 amino acids. The V gene end was trimmed by 0 bases and the J gene end by 0 bases; junction bases not matched to a gene: 15. The CDR3 protein is CASSQDALAAIKYSNTGELFF. The CDR3 nucleotides are TGCGCCAGCAGCCAAGACGCACTAGCGGCCATCAAGTACTCGAACACCGGGGAGCTGTTTTTT.

The J gene is TRBJ1-3, the V gene TRBV13; unclear D gene. CDR1 and CDR2 from the germline V gene are PRHDT and FYEKMQ (reference sequence). Trimming removed 2 bases at V and 2 bases at J, with 10 bases between. There are 15 residues in the CDR3. The CDR3 region is CASSLRRLAGNTIYF. CDR3 in DNA: TGTGCCAGCAGCTTAAGACGACTCGCTGGAAACACCATATATTTT.

V usage is TRBV27 and J usage is TRBJ1-5; 7 nucleotides line up with TRBD1. J lost 6 bases, V lost 5 bases, and 7 bases had no gene match. Germline V lookup: CDR1 MNHEY, CDR2 SMNVEV (reference sequence). This CDR3 contains 14 residues. The CDR3 loop reads CASSTGTEGQPQHF. In nucleotides, the CDR3 is TGTGCCAGCAGTACCGGGACAGAAGGTCAGCCCCAGCATTTT.

This rearrangement joins TRBV5-8 to TRBJ2-3; D is unclear. Germline V gene lookup returns CDR1 SGHTS and CDR2 YDEGEE. The germline V and J ends were trimmed by 4 bases and 3 bases, with 3 bases remaining between them. The CDR3 extends over 11 amino acids. The CDR3 is CASSPTDTQYF. DNA of the CDR3: TGTGCCAGCAGCCCTACAGATACGCAGTATTTT.

The chain joins TRBV7-2 to TRBJ1-2; D perhaps matches TRBD1 (6 bases). The CDR3 is 13 amino acids. From germline, CDR1 is SGHTA and CDR2 FQGNSA. Trimming shortened V by 4 bases and J by 7 bases, and 13 bases separated the two germline ends. CDR3 nucleotides: TGTGCCAGCAGCTCCCGGGGGGGCGCTGGCTACACCTTC. Its protein is CASSSRGGAGYTF.

The rearrangement links TRBV7-9 to TRBJ2-1; D is unclear. From germline, CDR1 is SEHNR and CDR2 FQNEAQ (reference sequence). Trimming left V 5 bases short and J 4 bases short, with 18 bases between. The CDR3 contains 16 residues. The CDR3 DNA is TGTGCCAGCAGCCCAGCGTCCGCACGCCAGTACAATGAGCAGTTCTTC. This sequence encodes CASSPASARQYNEQFF.

The rearrangement links TRBV5-5 to TRBJ2-2; 10 nucleotides agree with TRBD2. There are 20 residues in the CDR3. The germline gives CDR1 SGHKS, CDR2 YYEKEE (reference sequence). V shed 0 bases, J shed 6 bases, and the junction held 17 bases outside the gene matches. CDR3 bases: TGTGCCAGCAGCTTGGGGCTGCAACTAGCGGGATTCAATTATGCCGGGGAGCTGTTTTTT. It translates to CASSLGLQLAGFNYAGELFF.